This entry lists 26 T cell receptor beta chains sequenced from one sample in a study of shared clonotypes between healthy human individuals. The table came from immunoSEQ multiplex PCR; TCRdb's copy has only in-frame clones and leaves some out. The sample holds around 690,000 clones; around 90% are singletons and the top ten take about 33%. The sample consisted of memory CD8+ T cells from PBMCs. Subset: CD45RO+ cells pooled with CCR7-negative TemRA cells. The receptors derive from a young man in good health. Some clones in this sample may be carry-over from other donors' samples.

The rearrangement uses TRBV27 and TRBJ2-2; TRBD1 agrees at 7 bases. Germline V gene lookup returns CDR1 MNHEY and CDR2 SMNVEV (reference sequence). The V segment lost 5 bases and the J segment 5 bases; nucleotides outside the gene matches: 2. CDR3 length equals 13 residues. The CDR3 nucleotides are TGTGCCAGCAGTACGACAGGGACCGGGGAGCTGTTTTTT. Translated, it gives CASSTTGTGELFF.

The chain recombines TRBV25-1 with TRBJ2-3; 11 nucleotides match TRBD2. The CDR3 has 15 amino acids. Trimming took 4 bases from V and 6 from J; bases not matched to a gene: 6. CDR1 is MGHDK, CDR2 SYGVNS, per germline. CDR3 sequence reads: CASSASGRLGDTQYF. The CDR3 DNA reads as TGTGCCAGCAGTGCTAGCGGGAGGCTCGGGGATACGCAGTATTTT.

The chain joins TRBV7-9 to TRBJ1-5, with TRBD1 as a possible D gene (5 bases). The CDR3 extends over 14 amino acids. Deletions cut 4 bases from V and 3 bases from J, with 10 bases between. The V gene's germline CDR1 is SEHNR and CDR2 FQNEAQ (reference sequence). The chain's CDR3 is CASSSGRINQPQHF. CDR3 bases: TGTGCCAGCAGCTCGGGACGGATCAATCAGCCCCAGCATTTT. Together with reference TRBV7-9 and TRBJ1-5, the CDR3 gives the full variable domain: DTGVSQNPRHKITKRGQNVTFRCDPISEHNRLYWYRQTLGQGPEFLTYFQNEAQLEKSRLLSDRFSAERPKGSFSTLEIQRTEQGDSAMYLCASSSGRINQPQHFGDGTRLSIL.

This chain joins TRBV27 and TRBJ2-1, with TRBD2 as a possible D gene (6 bases). Germline CDR1 reads MNHEY; CDR2 reads SMNVEV (reference sequence). V lost 1 base to trimming and J lost 9 bases, with 10 bases between them. This CDR3 has 13 residues. The CDR3 protein is CASSLWGRSEQFF. The CDR3 region has the DNA TGTGCCAGCAGTTTATGGGGGAGGAGTGAGCAGTTCTTC.

This chain joins TRBV19 and TRBJ2-1, with 13 bases lining up with TRBD2. J was trimmed by 8 bases and V by 6 bases; bases with no gene match: 10. The CDR3 consists of 16 residues. Looked up from germline, CDR1 is LNHDA and CDR2 is SQIVND (reference sequence). CDR3 residues: CASRLGPGTSGDEQFF. The DNA of the CDR3 is TGTGCCAGTAGGCTCGGGCCTGGGACTAGCGGGGATGAGCAGTTCTTC.

This rearrangement joins TRBV25-1 to TRBJ2-7; D is unresolved. Trimming removed 5 bases at V and 3 bases at J, with 8 bases between. CDR3 size: 12 residues. In germline, CDR1 is MGHDK, CDR2 SYGVNS. This chain's CDR3 is CASSPFGYEQYF. CDR3 in DNA: TGTGCCAGCAGTCCCTTCGGCTACGAGCAGTACTTC.

The genes are TRBV4-1 and TRBJ1-5; no clear D gene. The CDR3 is 15 residues long. Germline V lookup: CDR1 MGHRA, CDR2 YSYEKL. Deletions cut 0 bases from V and 3 bases from J, with 9 bases between. CDR3 amino acids: CASSQEFSINQPQHF. The DNA for the CDR3 is TGCGCCAGCAGCCAAGAGTTCTCGATCAATCAGCCCCAGCATTTT.

The gene calls are TRBV27 and TRBJ1-5; 9 bases fit TRBD1. Germline V gene lookup returns CDR1 MNHEY and CDR2 SMNVEV (reference sequence). The CDR3 contains 16 residues. J was trimmed by 11 bases and V by 2 bases; bases with no gene match: 13. The CDR3 nucleotides read TGTGCCAGCAGTTTACTTCCGGGACAGGGATCAAAGTCCCAGCATTTT. Translating it yields CASSLLPGQGSKSQHF.

The genes are TRBV7-8 and TRBJ1-1, with D possibly being TRBD1 (6 bases). Trimming pared 5 bases from V and 7 bases from J, leaving 20 bases between. The CDR3 runs to 15 residues. Per germline, CDR1 SGHVS and CDR2 FQNEAQ. The CDR3 DNA sequence: TGTGCCAGCAGCCTCCGGGACCTCAGGGGCGGTGAAGCTTTCTTT. Its translation: CASSLRDLRGGEAFF. The variable domain in full, with the rest retrieved from reference TRBV7-8 and TRBJ1-1, is GAGVSQSPRYKVAKRGQDVALRCDPISGHVSLFWYQQALGQGPEFLTYFQNEAQLDKSGLPSDRFFAERPEGSVSTLKIQRTQQEDSAVYLCASSLRDLRGGEAFFGQGTRLTVV.

This clone appeared once. The chain employs TRBV6-6 and TRBJ2-7, with D uncertain. The CDR3 has 15 residues. Germline V gene data show CDR1 as MNHNY and CDR2 as SVGAGI (reference sequence). Deletions cut 6 bases from V and 0 bases from J, with 15 bases between. The CDR3 loop is CASSPTEKSSYEQYF. CDR3 DNA: TGTGCCAGCAGCCCCACCGAGAAAAGCTCCTACGAGCAGTACTTC.

The CDR3 DNA reads as TGTGCCAGCAGTTCCCCCCGCCAGGGAAACTATGGCTACACCTTC. It codes for CASSSPRQGNYGYTF. The V and J genes are TRBV27 and TRBJ1-2; tentatively, D is TRBD1 (5 bases). V gave up 4 bases and J gave up 2 bases, with 14 bases separating them. The CDR3 runs 15 residues. Germline CDR1 reads MNHEY; CDR2 reads SMNVEV (reference sequence).

The CDR3 here is CASSFFGTEAFF. The CDR3, as DNA: TGTGCCAGCAGCTTTTTTGGCACTGAAGCTTTCTTT. This chain joins TRBV5-6 and TRBJ1-1, with D unresolved. V lost 2 bases to trimming and J lost 4 bases, with 6 bases between them. The germline CDR1 and CDR2 sequences are SGHDT and YYEEEE. This CDR3 has 12 residues.

J is TRBJ1-2 and V is TRBV19; D gene uncertain. Germline CDR1 LNHDA, CDR2 SQIVND (reference sequence). V was trimmed by 9 bases and J by 7 bases, leaving 18 bases between them. The CDR3 spans 13 residues. This CDR3 is CASNLAGFSGYTF. Written as DNA, the CDR3 is TGTGCCAGCAACCTGGCGGGCTTCTCTGGCTACACCTTC.

The V call is TRBV4-1, the J call TRBJ2-5; D is unresolved. The germline V and J ends were trimmed by 3 bases and 4 bases, with 3 bases remaining between them. The length of the CDR3 is 11 residues. Germline loops: CDR1 MGHRA, CDR2 YSYEKL. The CDR3 region is CASSHGETQYF. Written as DNA, the CDR3 is TGCGCCAGCAGCCATGGAGAGACCCAGTACTTC.

The rearrangement links TRBV28 to TRBJ1-4; D unclear. The CDR3 has 15 residues. Germline-derived CDR1 and CDR2 are MDHEN and SYDVKM. The V end lost 5 bases, the J end lost 3 bases, and 13 bases lay between the germline ends. The CDR3 DNA reads TGTGCCAGCAGTCTCTATCGGTTCGCTAATGAAAAACTGTTTTTT. Protein product: CASSLYRFANEKLFF.

The V call is TRBV27, the J call TRBJ2-6; TRBD1 or TRBD2 may be the D gene (5 bases each). The CDR3 contains 18 residues. The germline V and J ends were trimmed by 5 bases and 0 bases, with 17 bases remaining between them. Germline V gene sequence: CDR1 MNHEY, CDR2 SMNVEV (reference sequence). CDR3 residues: CASSPSGRPPSGANVLTF. The DNA of the CDR3 is TGTGCCAGCAGTCCCTCGGGACGACCGCCCTCTGGGGCCAACGTCCTGACTTTC.

The rearrangement uses TRBV5-8 and TRBJ2-7; D not certain. V lost 4 bases and J 4 bases, leaving 12 bases between the germline ends. The CDR3 loop spans 13 amino acids. CDR1 is SGHTS, CDR2 YDEGEE, per germline. The DNA of the CDR3 is TGTGCCAGCAGCCCTTCCCCTCCTTACGAGCAGTACTTC. Translating it yields CASSPSPPYEQYF. Complete variable domain (other parts from reference TRBV5-8 and TRBJ2-7): EAGVTQSPTHLIKTRGQQATLRCSPISGHTSVYWYQQALGLGLQFLLWYDEGEERNRGNFPPRFSGRQFPNYSSELNVNALELEDSALYLCASSPSPPYEQYFGPGTRLTVT.

This chain uses TRBV18 with TRBJ2-2, with D uncertain. The CDR3 is 14 residues long. V was trimmed by 2 bases and J by 2 bases, leaving 6 bases between them. The germline V gene encodes CDR1 KGHSH and CDR2 LQKENI. The CDR3 here is CASSPNPNTGELFF. In DNA form, the CDR3 reads TGTGCCAGCTCACCAAACCCCAACACCGGGGAGCTGTTTTTT.

This chain links TRBV27 with TRBJ2-3; 10 bases fit TRBD2. V dropped 5 bases and J dropped 6; count of bases not matched to a gene: 5. Per germline, CDR1 MNHEY and CDR2 SMNVEV (reference sequence). This CDR3 has 14 residues. For the CDR3, the DNA is TGTGCCAGCAGTCCCCGGACTAGCGGCGATACGCAGTATTTT. It yields the protein CASSPRTSGDTQYF.

The V gene is TRBV28, the J gene TRBJ2-7; D is possibly TRBD1 or TRBD2 (5 bases each). The CDR3 consists of 17 residues. The V gene's germline CDR1 is MDHEN and CDR2 SYDVKM. V shed 1 base and J shed 0 bases, with 16 bases lying between them. CDR3: CASSLSLEGRSSYEQYF. The CDR3 region has the DNA TGTGCCAGCAGTTTATCTCTTGAGGGACGTAGCTCCTACGAGCAGTACTTC.

This chain uses TRBV5-1 with TRBJ1-2; the match to TRBD1 covers 12 bases. The ends lost 7 bases at V and 7 bases at J; junction bases unmatched: 11. From germline, CDR1 is SGHRS and CDR2 YFSETQ. The CDR3 extends over 15 amino acids. CDR3 coding DNA: TGCGCCAGCGGGAGTTTCGGGACAGGGGGCCGTGGCTACACCTTC. It encodes CASGSFGTGGRGYTF.

The chain carries TRBV10-1 and TRBJ2-1, with 11 bases lining up with TRBD2. This CDR3 contains 19 residues. Germline V lookup: CDR1 WNHNN, CDR2 SYGVQD (reference sequence). The J segment lost 4 bases and the V segment lost 6 bases, leaving 17 bases of the junction unmatched. Here the CDR3 reads CASSDSTSGRSGTYNEQFF. In nucleotides, the CDR3 is TGCGCCAGCAGCGACTCAACTAGCGGGAGAAGTGGGACATACAATGAGCAGTTCTTC.

This chain joins TRBV12-5 and TRBJ2-3; D unclear. Trimming left V 3 bases short and J 0 bases short, with 1 base between. The germline gives CDR1 LGHNT, CDR2 FRNRAP. CDR3 length: 12 amino acids. The CDR3 DNA reads as TGTGCTAGTGGTTTTAGCACAGATACGCAGTATTTT. Its protein product is CASGFSTDTQYF. Supplemented by reference TRBV12-5 and TRBJ2-3, the full variable domain reads DARVTQTPRHKVTEMGQEVTMRCQPILGHNTVFWYRQTMMQGLELLAYFRNRAPLDDSGMPKDRFSAEMPDATLATLKIQPSEPRDSAVYFCASGFSTDTQYFGPGTRLTVL.

The chain combines TRBV5-1 with TRBJ2-7; 7 bases fit TRBD2. V was clipped by 3 bases and J by 4 bases; unmatched bases: 10. Germline CDR1 and CDR2: SGHRS and YFSETQ. The CDR3 has 15 residues. The CDR3 DNA follows: TGCGCCAGCAGCTCCAGTCGAAGGGGAGGGTACGAGCAGTACTTC. Amino acids: CASSSSRRGGYEQYF.

The chain links TRBV27 to TRBJ1-5; D is unresolved. The germline V gene encodes CDR1 MNHEY and CDR2 SMNVEV (reference sequence). V was cut by 1 base and J by 1 base, with 8 bases left in between. This CDR3 spans 15 amino acids. In nucleotides, the CDR3 is TGTGCCAGCAGTTTATATTGGGGAAGCAATCAGCCCCAGCATTTT. This translates into CASSLYWGSNQPQHF.

This clone was seen a few times. The CDR3 nucleotides are TGTGCCAGTAGTTCGGGGGGCAGGCAGCCCCAGCATTTT. Translated: CASSSGGRQPQHF. The rearrangement links TRBV19 to TRBJ1-5; weak D call: TRBD1 (6 bases). Deletions cut 5 bases from V and 7 bases from J, with 12 bases between. Germline CDR1 LNHDA, CDR2 SQIVND (reference sequence). The CDR3 consists of 13 residues.